Following are 29 T cell receptor beta chains from one sample sequenced in a study of T cells in Graves' hyperthyroidism and ophthalmopathy. From RNA transcripts, TCR beta CDR3 regions were amplified. Primed by the HTBI set, a first-round RT-PCR was run on the TCR CDR3. TCRdb used MiXCR to reprocess the multiplex PCR reads, holding one entry per CDR3 protein. The data contain hundreds of thousands of distinct CDR3 sequences, 14% of them singletons. The sample comprised blood. All receptors come from a woman under 30 with Graves' hyperthyroidism.

This clonotype was seen ten or more times. The V gene is TRBV2, the J gene TRBJ2-2, with D uncertain. Germline CDR1 is SNHLY and CDR2 is FYNNEI. Trimming removed 5 bases at V and 6 bases at J, with 22 bases between. The CDR3 loop spans 17 amino acids. The CDR3 DNA sequence: TGTGCCAGCAGTACTATAAATGGGATGGTAATTGCCGGGGAGCTGTTTTTT. Translating gives CASSTINGMVIAGELFF.

V is TRBV4-3 and J is TRBJ2-7, with D perhaps TRBD2 (5 bases). In germline, CDR1 is LGHNA, CDR2 YSLEER. Trimming stripped 0 bases from V and 3 bases from J, with 12 bases between. This CDR3 has 15 residues. CDR3 sequence (DNA): TGCGCCAGCAGCCAAGACTCGGGGTCAGGCTACGAGCAGTACTTC. This translates into CASSQDSGSGYEQYF.

This clonotype was seen ten or more times. V usage is TRBV14 and J usage is TRBJ2-5; 9 bases fit TRBD2. This CDR3 comprises 18 residues. V dropped 1 base and J dropped 5; count of bases not matched to a gene: 14. The germline V gene has CDR1 SGHDN and CDR2 FVKESK. CDR3 nucleotides: TGTGCCAGCAGCCAAGCGGCTAGCGGGATTCCCCGAGTGGAGACCCAGTACTTC. It codes for CASSQAASGIPRVETQYF.

This clonotype was counted ten times or more. This chain connects TRBV7-2 to TRBJ2-7, with a tentative D call TRBD1 (7 bases). The CDR3 length is 14 residues. Looked up from germline, CDR1 is SGHTA and CDR2 is FQGNSA. Deletions cut 2 bases from V and 3 bases from J, with 11 bases between. The CDR3 DNA reads TGTGCCAGCAGCTTACAGGGGGGCAACTACGAGCAGTACTTC. Protein sequence: CASSLQGGNYEQYF.

This clonotype was counted ten times or more. The chain carries TRBV7-9 and TRBJ2-1; D is uncertain. The CDR3 is made up of 16 amino acids. Germline CDR1 reads SEHNR; CDR2 reads FQNEAQ (reference sequence). The ends were cut back, 4 bases at V and 6 bases at J, with 19 bases in the middle. The CDR3 spells CASSSWDRSLVNEQFF. The CDR3 DNA reads as TGTGCCAGCAGCTCTTGGGATCGCAGTTTAGTCAATGAGCAGTTCTTC.

This clonotype appeared a few times. The genes are TRBV14 and TRBJ2-3, with 7 bases aligning to TRBD1. The CDR3 is made up of 13 amino acids. From germline, CDR1 is SGHDN and CDR2 FVKESK. J gave up 5 bases and V 3 bases, and 2 bases lay outside the gene matches. Written as DNA, the CDR3 is TGTGCCAGCAGCCAGGACAGGCAAGATACGCAGTATTTT. As protein: CASSQDRQDTQYF.

This clonotype occurred a few times. V and J are TRBV19 and TRBJ2-7; TRBD1 matches 7 bases. This CDR3 has 13 amino acids. Trimming at V came to 7 bases and at J to 0 bases, leaving 3 bases not matched to a gene. Germline V CDR1 and CDR2: LNHDA, SQIVND (reference sequence). The CDR3 DNA is TGTGCCAGTAACGGGGACAGCTCCTACGAGCAGTACTTC. It specifies CASNGDSSYEQYF.

Many counts were recorded for this clonotype. The rearrangement joins TRBV28 to TRBJ2-3; 8 bases fit TRBD1. The CDR3 has 15 amino acids. Germline CDR1 reads MDHEN; CDR2 reads SYDVKM. Trimming took 5 bases from V and 5 from J; bases not matched to a gene: 9. The CDR3, as DNA: TGTGCCAGCAGTCAATCGCAGGGGGCCGGAGATACGCAGTATTTT. Translation: CASSQSQGAGDTQYF. Combining the CDR3 with reference TRBV28 and TRBJ2-3 gives the whole variable domain DVKVTQSSRYLVKRTGEKVFLECVQDMDHENMFWYRQDPGLGLRLIYFSYDVKMKEKGDIPEGYSVSREKKERFSLILESASTNQTSMYLCASSQSQGAGDTQYFGPGTRLTVL.

The rearrangement links TRBV28 to TRBJ2-3, with 8 bases lining up with TRBD2. J gave up 0 bases and V 0 bases, and 5 bases lay outside the gene matches. Germline CDR1 and CDR2: MDHEN and SYDVKM. This CDR3 spans 17 amino acids. CDR3 nucleotides: TGTGCCAGCAGTTTATGGACGGGAGGGGCTAGCACAGATACGCAGTATTTT. Encoded protein: CASSLWTGGASTDTQYF.

This clonotype has more than one count but fewer than ten. The rearrangement uses TRBV12-3 or TRBV12-4 and TRBJ2-3, with 7 bases matching TRBD2. The CDR3 sequence is 15 residues long. V shed 3 bases and J 5 bases; nucleotides not matched to a gene: 8. The CDR3: CASSLTSRGGDTQYF. In DNA form, the CDR3 reads TGTGCCAGCAGTTTGACTAGCCGTGGTGGAGATACGCAGTATTTT.

The table lists this clonotype with a few counts. The rearrangement joins TRBV7-9 to TRBJ2-2; no firm D call. Germline-derived CDR1 and CDR2 are SEHNR and FQNEAQ (reference sequence). This CDR3 is 17 amino acids long. The V end was cut by 2 bases, the J end by 5 bases, with 18 bases between. CDR3 sequence (DNA): TGTGCCAGCAGCTTACCCCCTTCCTTTGGGGAAACCGGGGAGCTGTTTTTT. Its protein product is CASSLPPSFGETGELFF.

This clonotype was seen many times. V and J are TRBV29-1 and TRBJ2-2; 11 nucleotides line up with TRBD2. This CDR3 has 14 residues. Unmatched junction bases numbered 4, after V lost 4 bases and J lost 6 bases. Germline CDR1 SQVTM, CDR2 ANQGSEA. CDR3 nucleotide sequence: TGCAGCGTTGGCCGTAGCGGGAGGGCCGGGGAGCTGTTTTTT. It specifies CSVGRSGRAGELFF.

This clonotype has a count of ten or more. This rearrangement joins TRBV11-1 to TRBJ2-2; D may correspond to TRBD1 or TRBD2 (6 bases each). Germline values: CDR1 SGHAT, CDR2 FQDESV (reference sequence). V lost 10 bases and J lost 4, with 13 bases in between. This CDR3 region has 13 residues. The CDR3 nucleotides read TGTGCCACCGAGGGGGGCGGCACCGGGGAGCTGTTTTTT. This translates into CATEGGGTGELFF.

This clonotype has ten or more counts. The chain uses TRBV30 and TRBJ2-1, with D perhaps assigned TRBD1 or TRBD2 (6 bases each). The germline V and J ends were trimmed by 2 bases and 7 bases, with 15 bases remaining between them. The length of the CDR3 is 14 residues. The germline V gene has CDR1 GTSNPN and CDR2 SVGIG (reference sequence). CDR3: CAWSWGALWNEQFF. CDR3 nucleotide sequence: TGTGCCTGGAGTTGGGGGGCACTTTGGAATGAGCAGTTCTTC.

The chain links TRBV6-2 or TRBV6-3 to TRBJ2-7; TRBD2 aligns across 11 bases. This CDR3 contains 18 residues. V lost 1 base to trimming and J lost 3 bases; unmatched junction nucleotides: 11. Germline assignment: CDR1 MNHEY and CDR2 SVGEGT. CDR3: CASSYLGATSGVLYEQYF. In DNA, the CDR3 is TGTGCCAGCAGTTACTTGGGTGCGACTAGCGGGGTTCTCTACGAGCAGTACTTC.

The chain employs TRBV29-1 and TRBJ2-5; a possible D gene is TRBD2 (6 bases). CDR1 is SQVTM, CDR2 ANQGSEA, per germline. The CDR3 covers 12 residues. The V end was cut by 5 bases, the J end by 3 bases, with 10 bases between. CDR3 nucleotides: TGCAGCGTTAGTTCGGGAGAAGAGACCCAGTACTTC. The encoded protein is CSVSSGEETQYF.

The table lists this clonotype with many counts. The chain has TRBV3-1 and TRBJ2-1, with TRBD2 matching 11 bases. The germline gives CDR1 LGHDT, CDR2 YNNKEL (reference sequence). The CDR3 covers 16 residues. V lost 6 bases to trimming and J lost 6 bases; unmatched junction nucleotides: 10. CDR3 amino acids: CASRKTSGSKFNEQFF. In DNA, the CDR3 is TGTGCCAGCAGGAAAACTAGCGGGAGCAAGTTCAATGAGCAGTTCTTC.

The chain employs TRBV27 and TRBJ2-5; D is uncertain. Germline V gene data show CDR1 as MNHEY and CDR2 as SMNVEV (reference sequence). V was shortened by 3 bases and J by 5 bases, with 13 bases between the two germline ends. The CDR3 contains 14 residues. CDR3 loop: CASSFGLSWETQYF. The CDR3 DNA reads TGTGCCAGCAGTTTCGGGCTGTCGTGGGAGACCCAGTACTTC.

In its sample, this clonotype was seen many times. This chain links TRBV12-3 or TRBV12-4 with TRBJ2-5; TRBD1 matches 7 bases. The CDR3 extends over 12 amino acids. With 8 bases clipped from V and 6 bases from J, the junction kept 6 bases outside the gene matches. CDR3 sequence reads: CASSGQIQTQYF. Written as DNA, the CDR3 is TGTGCCAGCTCGGGACAGATTCAGACCCAGTACTTC.

The chain employs TRBV9 and TRBJ2-5; D not resolved. V gave up 2 bases and J gave up 2 bases, with 19 bases separating them. The V gene's germline CDR1 is SGDLS and CDR2 YYNGEE. CDR3 length: 17 amino acids. CDR3 coding DNA: TGTGCCAGCAGCGTGTCCGGGTCTGTTAACAATCAAGAGACCCAGTACTTC. Its translation is CASSVSGSVNNQETQYF.

This clonotype was picked up many times. V and J are TRBV12-3 or TRBV12-4 and TRBJ2-1, with D perhaps TRBD1 (5 bases). CDR3 length equals 16 residues. Trimming pared 5 bases from V and 0 bases from J, leaving 14 bases between. CDR3 sequence (DNA): TGTGCCAGCAGTCCCAGGGTATCGGGCTCCTACAATGAGCAGTTCTTC. Its protein product is CASSPRVSGSYNEQFF.

This clonotype showed up many times. The chain uses TRBV6-1 and TRBJ2-3, with 11 positions matching TRBD2. Germline-derived CDR1 and CDR2 are MNHNS and SASEGT. This CDR3 spans 16 amino acids. The V segment lost 5 bases and the J segment 6 bases; nucleotides outside the gene matches: 10. For the CDR3, the DNA is TGTGCCAGCAGTTCACTGACTAGCGGGATAAGGGATACGCAGTATTTT. Residues: CASSSLTSGIRDTQYF.

This clonotype was counted between two and nine times. The chain couples TRBV30 to TRBJ1-1; no definite D call. V gave up 0 bases and J gave up 5 bases, with 13 bases separating them. The CDR3 length is 14 residues. Germline-derived CDR1 and CDR2 are GTSNPN and SVGIG (reference sequence). This CDR3 reads CAWSVSYPGTEAFF. The CDR3 DNA is TGTGCCTGGAGTGTGTCTTATCCGGGAACTGAAGCTTTCTTT.

The chain joins TRBV29-1 to TRBJ2-3, with D possibly TRBD1 on 6 matching bases. V lost 4 bases and J lost 4, with 9 bases in between. This CDR3 spans 12 amino acids. Germline V CDR1 and CDR2: SQVTM, ANQGSEA. The CDR3 spells CSVAHRADTQYF. DNA of the CDR3: TGCAGCGTTGCCCACAGGGCAGATACGCAGTATTTT.

CDR3 bases: TGCGCCAGCAGCCAAGATCGCCCCGCGGGAGGGAACAATGAGCAGTTCTTC. This translates into CASSQDRPAGGNNEQFF. The V and J genes are TRBV4-1 and TRBJ2-1, with 9 nucleotides matching TRBD2. Losses at the gene ends were 0 bases for V and 5 bases for J; bases not matched to a gene: 8. CDR1 is MGHRA, CDR2 YSYEKL, per germline. The CDR3 sequence is 17 residues long.

The chain is built from TRBV4-1 and TRBJ2-2; 9 bases are shared with TRBD2. The trim removed 3 bases at V and 3 bases at J, leaving 5 bases unmatched. The CDR3 is 16 residues long. CDR1 and CDR2 from the germline V gene are MGHRA and YSYEKL. The CDR3 loop reads CASSQGAGGDTGELFF. CDR3 bases: TGCGCCAGCAGCCAGGGTGCGGGAGGGGACACCGGGGAGCTGTTTTTT.

The genes are TRBV7-9 and TRBJ1-6; D is perhaps TRBD1 (6 bases). The CDR3 contains 15 residues. Germline V gives CDR1 SEHNR, CDR2 FQNEAQ (reference sequence). Trimming took 4 bases from V and 5 from J, leaving 12 bases between them. Written as DNA, the CDR3 is TGTGCCAGCAGCTGGGCGACAGGAGATAATTCACCCCTCCACTTT. It specifies CASSWATGDNSPLHF.

This clonotype was detected many times. Here the CDR3 reads CASTRDIAQPQHF. The CDR3 nucleotides read TGTGCCAGCACTCGGGACATCGCTCAGCCCCAGCATTTT. The chain couples TRBV7-8 to TRBJ1-5; TRBD1 might be the D (6 bases). The CDR3 is made up of 13 amino acids. Germline V gene lookup returns CDR1 SGHVS and CDR2 FQNEAQ. The V end was cut by 7 bases, the J end by 6 bases, with 13 bases between.

This rearrangement joins TRBV5-5 to TRBJ1-4; possibly TRBD1 for D (5 bases). From germline, CDR1 is SGHKS and CDR2 YYEKEE (reference sequence). V was pared by 2 bases and J by 5 bases, with 10 bases between. The CDR3 has 14 residues. CDR3 sequence (DNA): TGTGCCAGCAGCTTCTACAGGAAAAATGAAAAACTGTTTTTT. This codes for CASSFYRKNEKLFF.